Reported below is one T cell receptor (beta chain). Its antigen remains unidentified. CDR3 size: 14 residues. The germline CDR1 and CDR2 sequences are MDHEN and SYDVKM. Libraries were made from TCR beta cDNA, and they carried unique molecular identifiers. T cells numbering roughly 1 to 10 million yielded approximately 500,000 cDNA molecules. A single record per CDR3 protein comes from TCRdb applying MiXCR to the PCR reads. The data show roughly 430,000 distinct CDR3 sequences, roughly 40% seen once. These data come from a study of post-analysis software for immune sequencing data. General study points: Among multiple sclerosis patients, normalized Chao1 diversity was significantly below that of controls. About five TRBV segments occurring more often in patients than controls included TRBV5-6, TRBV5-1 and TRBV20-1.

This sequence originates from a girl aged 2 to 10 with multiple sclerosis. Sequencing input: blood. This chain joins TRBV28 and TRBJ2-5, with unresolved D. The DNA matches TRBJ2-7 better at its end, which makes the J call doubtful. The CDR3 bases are TGTGCCAGCAGTCCCTTAGTCCGGTCCCTCGAGCAGTACTTC. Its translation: CASSPLVRSLEQYF.